This T cell receptor (beta chain) was identified in a study of cytomegalovirus exposure and HLA in healthy donors. Points from the study as a whole: Some highly shared sequence variants likely arose as a pipeline artifact. In a later analysis, donors in an Asian-associated ancestry cluster reportedly had fewer N-insertions in productive TCRs than the cohort mean.

The primer mix had 60 Vbeta and 13 Jbeta primers. Assay used: immunoSEQ multiplex PCR; TCRdb lists only in-frame clones, some missing. The data contain approximately 120,000 clones, around four fifths of them seen just once; the ten biggest clones take up roughly 3.5%. About this clone itself: Its target is not known.

This CDR3 region has 16 residues. Germline trimming cut 0 bases from V and 0 bases from J; bases unmatched to any gene: 2. CDR1 and CDR2 (germline): MNHEY, SVGAGI. It was healthy bone marrow donors who served as donors. Sequenced: PBMCs. This receptor was obtained from a middle-aged woman in good health and CMV-seropositive. The chain is built from TRBV6-5 and TRBJ2-7; 10 bases are shared with TRBD1. The CDR3 DNA reads as TGTGCCAGCAGTTACTCCGGGACAGGGGCCTCCTACGAGCAGTACTTC. It codes for CASSYSGTGASYEQYF.